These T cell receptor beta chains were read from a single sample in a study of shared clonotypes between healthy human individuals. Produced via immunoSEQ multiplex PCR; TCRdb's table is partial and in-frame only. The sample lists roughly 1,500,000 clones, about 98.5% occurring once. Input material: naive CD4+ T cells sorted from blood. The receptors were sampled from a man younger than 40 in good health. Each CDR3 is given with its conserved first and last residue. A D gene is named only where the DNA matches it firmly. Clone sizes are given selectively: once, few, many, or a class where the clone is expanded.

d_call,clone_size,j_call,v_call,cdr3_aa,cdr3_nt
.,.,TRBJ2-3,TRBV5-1,CASSLGGSSRGAQYF,TGCGCCAGCAGCCTCGGAGGGTCATCCAGGGGTGCGCAGTATTTT
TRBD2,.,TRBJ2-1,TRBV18,CASSPFSGISYNEQFF,TGTGCCAGCTCACCCTTTAGCGGGATCTCCTACAATGAGCAGTTCTTC
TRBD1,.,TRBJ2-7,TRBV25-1,CASRTSEAGQGHYEQYF,TGTGCCAGCAGAACATCAGAGGCGGGACAGGGGCACTACGAGCAGTACTTC
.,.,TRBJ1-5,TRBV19,CASSIRGMNQPQHF,TGTGCCAGTAGTATTCGGGGGATGAATCAGCCCCAGCATTTT
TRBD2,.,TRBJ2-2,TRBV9,CASSVSGANTGELFF,TGTGCCAGCAGCGTAAGCGGGGCGAACACCGGGGAGCTGTTTTTT
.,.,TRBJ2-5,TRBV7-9,CASSLVGETQYF,TGTGCCAGCAGCTTAGTTGGTGAGACCCAGTACTTC
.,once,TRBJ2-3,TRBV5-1,CASSLGDTTDTQYF,TGCGCCAGCAGCTTGGGGGACACCACAGATACGCAGTATTTT
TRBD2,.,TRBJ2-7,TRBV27,CASSLVAGGIYEQYF,TGTGCCAGCAGTTTGGTAGCGGGAGGTATATACGAGCAGTACTTC
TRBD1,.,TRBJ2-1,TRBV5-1,CASSRRQGGDEQFF,TGCGCCAGCAGCAGGCGACAGGGGGGCGATGAGCAGTTCTTC
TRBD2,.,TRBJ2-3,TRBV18,CASSPISGSTDTQYF,TGTGCCAGCTCACCAATTAGCGGGAGTACAGATACGCAGTATTTT
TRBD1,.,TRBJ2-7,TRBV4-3,CASSRKFGTGESYEQYF,TGCGCCAGCAGCCGAAAATTCGGGACAGGGGAATCCTACGAGCAGTACTTC
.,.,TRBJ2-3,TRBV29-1,CSVHFGGGQGPRRTDTQYF,TGCAGCGTGCACTTCGGGGGGGGACAGGGCCCGCGTCGCACAGATACGCAGTATTTT
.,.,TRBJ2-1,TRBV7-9,CASRDKGVPYNEQFF,TGTGCCAGCAGAGATAAGGGAGTCCCTTACAATGAGCAGTTCTTC
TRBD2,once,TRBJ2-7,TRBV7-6,CASSPGTSSYEQYF,TGTGCCAGCAGCCCCGGGACTAGCTCCTACGAGCAGTACTTC
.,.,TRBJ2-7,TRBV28,CASSFTGLYEQYF,TGTGCCAGCAGTTTCACGGGACTCTACGAGCAGTACTTC
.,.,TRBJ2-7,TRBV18,CASSPPTRVSYEQYF,TGTGCCAGCTCACCACCGACACGTGTCTCCTACGAGCAGTACTTC
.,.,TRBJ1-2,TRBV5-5,CASSLPAATNYGYTF,TGTGCCAGCAGCCTACCGGCCGCTACTAACTATGGCTACACCTTC
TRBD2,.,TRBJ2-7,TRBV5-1,CASSTNHIAGGGYEQYF,TGCGCCAGCAGCACAAACCACATAGCGGGAGGGGGATACGAGCAGTACTTC
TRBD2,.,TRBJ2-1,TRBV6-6,CASSYSTGGADEQFF,TGTGCCAGCAGTTACTCGACGGGAGGGGCTGATGAGCAGTTCTTC
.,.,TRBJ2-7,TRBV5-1,CASRAGAYEQYF,TGCGCCAGCAGGGCAGGGGCCTACGAGCAGTACTTC
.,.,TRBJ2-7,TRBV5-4,CASSLDAGTEQYF,TGTGCCAGCAGTCTGGATGCGGGTACCGAGCAGTACTTC
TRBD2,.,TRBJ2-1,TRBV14,CASTGASGRGEQFF,TGTGCCAGCACGGGGGCTAGCGGGAGAGGTGAGCAGTTCTTC
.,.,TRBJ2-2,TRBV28,CASSEGSGELFF,TGTGCCAGCAGTGAGGGATCCGGGGAGCTGTTTTTT
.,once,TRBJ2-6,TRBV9,CASSITGSGANVLTF,TGTGCCAGCAGCATAACTGGCTCTGGGGCCAACGTCCTGACTTTC